The following is a T cell receptor beta chain sequence with its context. The antigen remains unidentified. The data are from a study of vaccination effects on CD4 cells after COVID-19. The overall study: Either the BNT162b2 or mRNA-1273 vaccine was given to participants in two doses.

Expansion with viral peptide pools was applied to antigen-specific CD4+ T cells by the ViraFEST assay prior to sequencing. Following a roughly 11-day culture, CD4+ T cells were purified. Among the vaccine recipients, none had a prior SARS-CoV-2 infection, and nucleocapsid antibodies were negative. They grew over 1.5 million PBMC in each well, adding approximately 10 IU/ml IL-2 and 10 ug/ml peptides. V shed 5 bases, J shed 4 bases, and the junction held 5 bases outside the gene matches. This CDR3 spans 16 amino acids. Germline V CDR1 and CDR2: SGHTA, FQGTGA. Generated by immunoSEQ multiplex PCR, the TCRdb table keeps only in-frame clones and is missing some. The profile shows tens of thousands of clones, about 70% of them singletons.

The sample consisted of CD4+ T cells from PBMCs cultured with HCoV-NL63 spike peptides, taken before COVID-19 vaccination. The sequence came from a human donor who received a COVID-19 vaccine. The chain employs TRBV7-3 and TRBJ2-2, with TRBD2 matching 12 bases. The CDR3 spells CASSAGLAGGTGELFF. In nucleotides, the CDR3 is TGTGCCAGCAGCGCGGGACTAGCGGGCGGCACCGGGGAGCTGTTTTTT. The variable domain in full, completed from reference TRBV7-3 and TRBJ2-2, reads GAGVSQTPSNKVTEKGKYVELRCDPISGHTALYWYRQSLGQGPEFLIYFQGTGAADDSGLPNDRFFAVRPEGSVSTLKIQRTERGDSAVYLCASSAGLAGGTGELFFGEGSRLTVL.